The 15 T cell receptor beta chains below come from one sample, sequenced in a study of T-cell reconstitution after alpha-beta-depleted transplantation in children. Unique molecular identifiers were used in preparing the TCRbeta library. TCRdb used MiXCR to reprocess the PCR reads, holding one entry per CDR3 protein. The sample shows roughly 300,000 distinct CDR3 sequences, approximately 10% of them seen only once. The specimen comprised PBMCs from the stem cell graft donor, sampled from the stem cell graft. These receptors were taken from a human donor who donated a stem cell graft to a child with acute lymphoblastic leukemia.

This clonotype was detected ten times or more. The chain uses TRBV5-1 and TRBJ1-2; 12 nucleotides line up with TRBD1. The CDR3 loop spans 15 amino acids. CDR1 and CDR2 (germline): SGHRS, YFSETQ. V was clipped by 4 bases and J by 3 bases; unmatched bases: 4. The CDR3 nucleotides read TGCGCCAGCAGCCCCGGGACAGGGGGCGACTATGGCTACACCTTC. Protein: CASSPGTGGDYGYTF.

V gene TRBV5-1 combines with J gene TRBJ1-6, with TRBD1 matching 9 bases. The junction had 7 bases not matched to a gene; V was cut back by 4 bases and J by 8 bases. The germline gives CDR1 SGHRS, CDR2 YFSETQ. There are 15 residues in the CDR3. This CDR3 reads CASSTGQGADSPLHF. In DNA, the CDR3 is TGCGCCAGCAGCACGGGACAGGGAGCGGATTCACCCCTCCACTTT.

The chain is built from TRBV7-6 and TRBJ2-1, with D maybe TRBD2 (6 bases). CDR1 is SGHVS and CDR2 is FNYEAQ in the germline V gene. Trimming left V 2 bases short and J 7 bases short, with 15 bases between. The CDR3 extends over 15 amino acids. CDR3 protein: CASSLSDGSRNEQFF. CDR3 nucleotide sequence: TGTGCCAGCAGCTTATCCGACGGGAGTCGGAATGAGCAGTTCTTC.

The gene calls are TRBV5-5 and TRBJ1-1, with a weak D call TRBD1 (6 bases). V shed 4 bases and J shed 5 bases, with 18 bases lying between them. This CDR3 has 15 amino acids. The germline gives CDR1 SGHKS, CDR2 YYEKEE (reference sequence). The CDR3 is CASSAGARGLTEAFF. CDR3 nucleotide sequence: TGTGCCAGCAGCGCAGGAGCCAGGGGTTTGACTGAAGCTTTCTTT.

The chain employs TRBV7-2 and TRBJ1-1; 9 bases line up with TRBD1. Germline V gene data show CDR1 as SGHTA and CDR2 as FQGNSA. The CDR3 spans 14 residues. V lost 4 bases and J lost 5; bases outside the gene matches: 5. The CDR3 is CASSSGTGRTEAFF. In DNA, the CDR3 is TGTGCCAGCAGCTCCGGGACAGGGAGAACTGAAGCTTTCTTT.

V gene TRBV20-1 combines with J gene TRBJ2-3; 9 bases fit TRBD2. There are 15 residues in the CDR3. Germline loops: CDR1 DFQATT, CDR2 SNEGSKA (reference sequence). The J segment lost 1 base and the V segment lost 6 bases, leaving 8 bases of the junction unmatched. The CDR3 sequence: CSAQAGGRGTDTQYF. The CDR3 DNA is TGCAGTGCCCAAGCGGGAGGAAGGGGCACAGATACGCAGTATTTT.

The chain couples TRBV20-1 to TRBJ1-1, with D maybe TRBD1 (5 bases). From germline, CDR1 is DFQATT and CDR2 SNEGSKA (reference sequence). This CDR3 has 14 residues. The CDR3 loop is CRARDPILNTEAFF. The CDR3 DNA sequence: TGCAGAGCTCGGGACCCTATATTGAACACTGAAGCTTTCTTT.

V and J are TRBV5-5 and TRBJ1-1; 7 bases match TRBD1. The CDR3 consists of 15 residues. Germline lookup yields CDR1 SGHKS and CDR2 YYEKEE (reference sequence). The trim removed 3 bases at V and 4 bases at J, leaving 9 bases unmatched. For the CDR3, the DNA is TGTGCCAGCAGCTCTCTGGGGGCAGGGGGCACTGAAGCTTTCTTT. Its translation: CASSSLGAGGTEAFF.

This clonotype was observed at least ten times. The V call is TRBV6-5, the J call TRBJ2-7, with a tentative D call TRBD1 (6 bases). Germline CDR1 MNHEY, CDR2 SVGAGI. The CDR3 consists of 14 residues. Trimming left V 1 base short and J 0 bases short, with 7 bases between. CDR3 sequence (DNA): TGTGCCAGCAGTTACTTGGACAGCTCCTACGAGCAGTACTTC. This codes for CASSYLDSSYEQYF.

The V call is TRBV18, the J call TRBJ1-6; 7 bases line up with TRBD1. Germline CDR1 KGHSH, CDR2 LQKENI. J gave up 7 bases and V 4 bases, and 10 bases lay outside the gene matches. This CDR3 comprises 16 residues. For the CDR3, the DNA is TGTGCCAGCTCACTGACTACACAGGGGTTGAATTCACCCCTCCACTTT. This sequence encodes CASSLTTQGLNSPLHF. Complete variable domain (other parts from reference TRBV18 and TRBJ1-6): NAGVMQNPRHLVRRRGQEARLRCSPMKGHSHVYWYRQLPEEGLKFMVYLQKENIIDESGMPKERFSAEFPKEGPSILRIQQVVRGDSAAYFCASSLTTQGLNSPLHFGNGTRLTVT.

The chain links TRBV15 to TRBJ1-5; D possibly corresponds to TRBD1 (6 bases). Trimming removed 4 bases at V and 11 bases at J, with 21 bases between. The CDR3 has 15 amino acids. Germline values: CDR1 LNHNV, CDR2 YYDKDF (reference sequence). CDR3 loop: CATSKTDGGLGAQHF. The CDR3 DNA sequence: TGTGCCACCAGCAAGACGGATGGGGGGCTGGGGGCCCAGCATTTT.

This clonotype has just one count. The CDR3 bases are TGTGCCAGCAGCGTTATATTTGCTGGGGAGCTGTTTTTT. It specifies CASSVIFAGELFF. This sequence joins TRBV9 and TRBJ2-2; D uncertain. Germline lookup yields CDR1 SGDLS and CDR2 YYNGEE. The CDR3 runs to 13 residues. V was pared by 2 bases and J by 8 bases, with 10 bases between.

The V call is TRBV19, the J call TRBJ2-1; the D is unclear. Germline assignment: CDR1 LNHDA and CDR2 SQIVND (reference sequence). The CDR3 extends over 15 amino acids. The V end was cut by 5 bases, the J end by 0 bases, with 11 bases between. CDR3 sequence (DNA): TGTGCCAGTAGTGAGAGACGGAGCTCCTACAATGAGCAGTTCTTC. This encodes CASSERRSSYNEQFF.

The CDR3 sequence: CASSLRWDRAYEQYF. In nucleotides, the CDR3 is TGTGCCAGCAGCCTCAGATGGGACAGGGCCTACGAGCAGTACTTC. The chain joins TRBV4-2 to TRBJ2-7; 9 nucleotides match TRBD1. Germline V gene data show CDR1 as LGHNA and CDR2 as YNFKEQ. The CDR3 runs 15 residues. V was pared by 4 bases and J by 2 bases, with 6 bases of the junction left unmatched.

This clonotype occurred a few times. The V call is TRBV24-1, the J call TRBJ2-7; 9 nucleotides match TRBD2. The CDR3 is 14 amino acids. Germline V CDR1 and CDR2: KGHDR, SFDVKD. Trimming at V came to 3 bases and at J to 9 bases, leaving 8 bases not matched to a gene. CDR3 DNA: TGTGCCACCAGTGATCAAGTAGCGGGAGCCGGGCAGTACTTC. Its translation: CATSDQVAGAGQYF.